The 26 T cell receptor beta chains presented below share a single source sample, sequenced in a study of blood T cell repertoires in COVID-19. The assay was immunoSEQ multiplex PCR, and TCRdb's table has in-frame clones only and misses some. The table shows roughly 30,000 clones, with approximately 85% occurring only once. The sequenced sample was peripheral blood. These receptor sequences come from a man between 60 and 70 years old with active COVID-19.

The chain couples TRBV28 to TRBJ2-2; 7 nucleotides align to TRBD1. Germline assignment: CDR1 MDHEN and CDR2 SYDVKM. Losses at the gene ends were 5 bases for V and 7 bases for J; bases not matched to a gene: 7. The CDR3 totals 14 residues. The CDR3 loop is CASSRGGEVGELFF. The CDR3 nucleotides are TGTGCCAGCAGTCGAGGGGGCGAGGTCGGGGAGCTGTTTTTT. Drawing the rest from reference TRBV28 and TRBJ2-2, the complete variable domain is DVKVTQSSRYLVKRTGEKVFLECVQDMDHENMFWYRQDPGLGLRLIYFSYDVKMKEKGDIPEGYSVSREKKERFSLILESASTNQTSMYLCASSRGGEVGELFFGEGSRLTVL.

This rearrangement joins TRBV2 to TRBJ2-7, with D possibly being TRBD2 (6 bases). The CDR3 spans 18 residues. Germline loops: CDR1 SNHLY, CDR2 FYNNEI. Trimming took 4 bases from V and 0 from J, leaving 22 bases between them. The CDR3 DNA is TGTGCCAGCAGTGGACTAGTTTCGGTCCTCATTAGCTCCTACGAGCAGTACGTC. Its protein product is CASSGLVSVLISSYEQYV.

The gene calls are TRBV6-5 and TRBJ2-7, with TRBD1 matching 8 bases. Germline V gives CDR1 MNHEY, CDR2 SVGAGI. Losses at the gene ends were 6 bases for V and 4 bases for J; bases not matched to a gene: 11. This CDR3 comprises 15 residues. CDR3 in DNA: TGTGCCAGCAGGGCCAGGCAGGGGGCTGGGTACGAGCAGTACTTC. It specifies CASRARQGAGYEQYF.

The CDR3 DNA is TGTGCCAGCAGTCCTCCGGGACTAGCTGGCGAGCAGTACTTC. It codes for CASSPPGLAGEQYF. V and J are TRBV6-5 and TRBJ2-7, with 9 bases aligning to TRBD2. The CDR3 consists of 14 residues. V gave up 5 bases and J gave up 6 bases; unmatched junction bases: 8. CDR1 and CDR2 (germline): MNHEY, SVGAGI.

The chain recombines TRBV2 with TRBJ2-1, with 8 bases aligning to TRBD2. With V trimmed by 7 bases and J by 9 bases, 5 bases remained unmatched. Germline-derived CDR1 and CDR2 are SNHLY and FYNNEI. The CDR3 contains 12 residues. Here the CDR3 reads CASKTSAPEQFF. CDR3 DNA sequence: TGTGCCAGCAAGACTAGCGCTCCTGAGCAGTTCTTC.

The chain uses TRBV2 and TRBJ1-1; D remains ambiguous. V gave up 4 bases and J gave up 6 bases, with 12 bases separating them. The length of the CDR3 is 13 residues. Germline V gives CDR1 SNHLY, CDR2 FYNNEI. The CDR3 protein is CASSVYSAAEAFF. As DNA, the CDR3 is TGTGCCAGCAGTGTTTACTCCGCGGCTGAAGCTTTCTTT.

This clone has more than one count but fewer than ten. The chain links TRBV5-6 to TRBJ1-2; 10 nucleotides line up with TRBD1. V shed 4 bases and J 7 bases; nucleotides not matched to a gene: 7. The germline V gene encodes CDR1 SGHDT and CDR2 YYEEEE. The CDR3 has 14 residues. Here the CDR3 reads CASSTDRGLGGYTF. CDR3 bases: TGTGCCAGCAGCACTGACAGGGGGCTTGGTGGCTACACCTTC.

This chain joins TRBV6-5 and TRBJ2-4, with 8 bases aligning to TRBD2. The CDR3 extends over 14 amino acids. The V segment lost 8 bases and the J segment 8 bases; nucleotides outside the gene matches: 11. The V gene's germline CDR1 is MNHEY and CDR2 SVGAGI. This chain's CDR3 is CASRRGDSGDIQYF. The CDR3 DNA reads TGTGCCAGCCGCCGAGGGGATAGCGGGGACATTCAGTACTTC.

This clone was counted a few times. The chain combines TRBV9 with TRBJ2-1; 11 bases map to TRBD2. Trimming removed 0 bases from V and 1 base from J; junction bases left unmatched: 9. The CDR3 spans 19 residues. Germline CDR1 is SGDLS and CDR2 is YYNGEE. The CDR3, as DNA: TGTGCCAGCAGCGTAGGGTATAAACTAGCGGGAGTGTCCTACAATGAGCAGTTCTTC. Protein sequence: CASSVGYKLAGVSYNEQFF.

The chain joins TRBV30 to TRBJ2-1; a possible D gene is TRBD2 (5 bases). With 1 base removed from V and 9 bases from J, the gap between germline ends came to 16 bases. Germline V gene sequence: CDR1 GTSNPN, CDR2 SVGIG (reference sequence). This CDR3 contains 14 residues. The CDR3 DNA reads TGTGCCTGGAGTGCAGAGGTGACTACCCCTGAGCAGTTCTTC. Translated, it gives CAWSAEVTTPEQFF.

For the CDR3, the DNA is TGTGCCAGCAGTGAATTAAGGGGAAATACGCAGTATTTT. It yields the protein CASSELRGNTQYF. The chain recombines TRBV6-4 with TRBJ2-3; tentative D call: TRBD1 (5 bases). Germline-derived CDR1 and CDR2 are MRHNA and SNTAGT. The length of the CDR3 is 13 residues. V lost 3 bases and J 7 bases, leaving 11 bases between the germline ends.

This chain links TRBV19 with TRBJ1-4; the D gene is possibly TRBD1 (5 bases). V shed 5 bases and J shed 5 bases, with 15 bases lying between them. The CDR3 is 15 amino acids. The V gene's germline CDR1 is LNHDA and CDR2 SQIVND (reference sequence). CDR3 DNA sequence: TGTGCCAGTAGTGGCGGGACCACCCGAAATGAAAAACTGTTTTTT. This sequence encodes CASSGGTTRNEKLFF.

The chain recombines TRBV14 with TRBJ2-1; D possibly corresponds to TRBD2 (5 bases). The CDR3 spans 15 residues. Germline V gene sequence: CDR1 SGHDN, CDR2 FVKESK. Trimming took 1 base from V and 9 from J, leaving 16 bases between them. This CDR3 reads CASSQVPLALREQFF. Written as DNA, the CDR3 is TGTGCCAGCAGCCAAGTACCCCTAGCTCTCCGTGAGCAGTTCTTC.

The J gene is TRBJ2-5, the V gene TRBV30; TRBD2 matches 9 bases. Losses at the gene ends were 5 bases for V and 5 bases for J; bases not matched to a gene: 12. The CDR3 loop spans 15 amino acids. CDR1 and CDR2 (germline): GTSNPN, SVGIG (reference sequence). The DNA of the CDR3 is TGTGCCTGGGGAGCGGGAGGTACTAAAGGGGAGACCCAGTACTTC. This codes for CAWGAGGTKGETQYF.

This chain joins TRBV18 and TRBJ2-1; D might be TRBD1 (6 bases). This CDR3 has 14 amino acids. The germline V and J ends were trimmed by 3 bases and 8 bases, with 14 bases remaining between them. Per the germline V gene, CDR1 is KGHSH and CDR2 is LQKENI. This CDR3 reads CASSPGTRGDEQFF. DNA of the CDR3: TGTGCCAGCTCACCCGGGACAAGGGGCGATGAGCAGTTCTTC.

This clone was counted once. The chain has TRBV28 and TRBJ1-3; the match to TRBD1 covers 7 bases. Germline loops: CDR1 MDHEN, CDR2 SYDVKM. This CDR3 region has 18 residues. After removal of 4 bases from V and 0 bases from J, the junction contained 12 bases not matched to a gene. Here the CDR3 DNA reads TGTGCCAGCAGTTCTCTACAGGGGCGCTCTATCTCTGGAAACACCATATATTTT. This encodes CASSSLQGRSISGNTIYF.

The chain couples TRBV7-9 to TRBJ1-1, with 7 bases that match TRBD1. The CDR3 covers 13 residues. Trimming cost V 7 bases and J 6 bases; bases outside gene matches: 8. The germline gives CDR1 SEHNR, CDR2 FQNEAQ (reference sequence). The DNA of the CDR3 is TGTGCCAGCACAACAGGGGCGAAGGCTGAAGCTTTCTTT. Amino acid sequence: CASTTGAKAEAFF.

The chain is built from TRBV10-3 and TRBJ2-1, with 9 positions matching TRBD1. The CDR3 is 15 amino acids. J gave up 7 bases and V 4 bases, and 8 bases lay outside the gene matches. Germline CDR1 and CDR2: ENHRY and SYGVKD. The CDR3 reads CAISVWDREGNEQFF. The CDR3 DNA reads TGTGCCATCAGTGTTTGGGACAGGGAAGGTAATGAGCAGTTCTTC.

The genes are TRBV28 and TRBJ1-4; possible D gene TRBD1, 6 bases. Trimming removed 6 bases at V and 13 bases at J, with 15 bases between. Germline CDR1 and CDR2: MDHEN and SYDVKM. CDR3 size: 12 residues. The CDR3: CASSPRQARLFF. The CDR3 DNA follows: TGTGCCAGCAGCCCCCGACAGGCGAGACTGTTTTTT.

The chain recombines TRBV2 with TRBJ1-5, with 7 bases lining up with TRBD1. This CDR3 has 11 residues. The J segment lost 6 bases and the V segment lost 8 bases, leaving 1 base of the junction unmatched. Germline CDR1 and CDR2: SNHLY and FYNNEI. Written as DNA, the CDR3 is TGTGCCAGCGGGACAGTTCAGCCCCAGCATTTT. Its protein product is CASGTVQPQHF.

J is TRBJ2-1 and V is TRBV6-6; 11 positions match TRBD2. J was trimmed by 9 bases and V by 3 bases; bases with no gene match: 7. Germline CDR1 MNHNY, CDR2 SVGAGI (reference sequence). CDR3 size: 15 residues. The CDR3 region has the DNA TGTGCCAGCAGTTATGGAACTAGCGGGAGTAGTGAGCAGTTCTTC. Translation gives CASSYGTSGSSEQFF.

This clone was picked up one time. The chain links TRBV11-2 to TRBJ2-1; TRBD2 is a possible D gene (6 bases). Trimming took 0 bases from V and 10 from J, leaving 13 bases between them. Looked up from germline, CDR1 is SGHAT and CDR2 is FQNNGV. CDR3 length equals 14 residues. The CDR3 DNA reads as TGTGCCAGCAGCTTAGACCCGACTAGTCAGGAGCAGTTCTTC. Protein: CASSLDPTSQEQFF.

This chain links TRBV5-1 with TRBJ2-7, with TRBD1 matching over 7 bases. There are 16 residues in the CDR3. Germline V gives CDR1 SGHRS, CDR2 YFSETQ. V was pared by 0 bases and J by 4 bases, with 10 bases of the junction left unmatched. CDR3 sequence: CASSLVGQRKEYEQYF. CDR3 nucleotide sequence: TGCGCCAGCAGCTTGGTGGGACAGCGAAAAGAATACGAGCAGTACTTC.

This rearrangement joins TRBV5-1 to TRBJ2-7; 13 bases fit TRBD2. Germline CDR1 SGHRS, CDR2 YFSETQ. Trimming at V came to 0 bases and at J to 3 bases, leaving 9 bases not matched to a gene. The CDR3 extends over 18 amino acids. The CDR3 DNA reads TGCGCCAGCAGCTTGGATACTAGCGGGAGGGCCAGGATCTACGAGCAGTACTTC. This encodes CASSLDTSGRARIYEQYF. The variable domain in full, completed from reference TRBV5-1 and TRBJ2-7, reads KAGVTQTPRYLIKTRGQQVTLSCSPISGHRSVSWYQQTPGQGLQFLFEYFSETQRNKGNFPGRFSGRQFSNSRSEMNVSTLELGDSALYLCASSLDTSGRARIYEQYFGPGTRLTVT.

V usage is TRBV3-1 (or the pseudogene TRBV3-2) and J usage is TRBJ2-1, with D possibly matching TRBD2 (5 bases). The V end lost 3 bases, the J end lost 7 bases, and 10 bases lay between the germline ends. Germline assignment: CDR1 LGHDT and CDR2 YNNKEL (reference sequence). This CDR3 comprises 13 residues. The CDR3 coding sequence is TGTGCCAGCAGCCATACCCGCGGGAATGAGCAGTTCTTC. It specifies CASSHTRGNEQFF.

The chain is built from TRBV5-8 and TRBJ2-2; unclear D gene. The V gene's germline CDR1 is SGHTS and CDR2 YDEGEE. The V and J ends lost 2 bases and 6 bases respectively, with 14 bases between them. The CDR3 runs 15 residues. The CDR3 loop is CASSFASLDSGELFF. Here the CDR3 DNA reads TGTGCCAGCAGCTTCGCATCCCTAGATTCCGGGGAGCTGTTTTTT.